This TCR beta chain was observed in a study of cytomegalovirus exposure and HLA in healthy donors. The study's findings and limits: Exclusion applied to some V segments, including TRBV6-2 and TRBV6-3, as they were indistinguishable.

PCR was performed using 60 Vbeta and 13 Jbeta primers. The repertoire was sequenced with immunoSEQ multiplex PCR; TCRdb's copy has only in-frame clones and lacks some. The table has 150,000 to 200,000 clones, around 90% seen once; the top ten hold about 1.7%. Germline V CDR1 and CDR2: ENHRY, SYGVKD. Trimming pared 0 bases from V and 5 bases from J, leaving 5 bases between. The CDR3 spans 13 residues. Donors sampled were nominally healthy, though unrecorded immune exposures were likely. As to this clone: No antigen is known for it.

The rearrangement joins TRBV10-3 to TRBJ2-1, with D uncertain. The TCR was taken from a woman younger than 30 in good health and CMV-seronegative. Sequences were obtained from PBMCs. The DNA for the CDR3 is TGTGCCATCAGTGAGTCCCTCGACAATGAGCAGTTCTTC. Encoded protein: CAISESLDNEQFF.